The subject of this entry is one TCR beta chain. Original handling: Quantification of nucleated cells was approximated via reference gene primer amplification. Sequencing used immunoSEQ multiplex PCR; TCRdb keeps in-frame clones, though not all of them. V and J calls and clone size are given by that table; D and trimming were obtained from the DNA. This sample has 60,000 or so clones, with under 80% found just once. This record belongs to a study of blood T cell repertoires in COVID-19. Study in general: Samples taken during acute and convalescent COVID-19 were collected in the United States, Italy and Spain.

Germline CDR1 SGHRS, CDR2 YFSETQ. The J segment lost 4 bases and the V segment lost 4 bases, leaving 14 bases of the junction unmatched. The CDR3 is made up of 18 amino acids. Clinical histories supplied by participants themselves formed the basis of cohort assignment. A PCR-confirmed or clinician-diagnosed COVID-19 case had contacted exposed participants within 2 weeks of entry. The chain combines TRBV5-1 with TRBJ1-1; 12 bases match TRBD1. The source material was PBMCs or T cells enriched from blood (not recorded which). The receptor's source is a woman aged 60 to 75 who had been exposed to COVID-19. DNA for the CDR3: TGCGCCAGCAGCGGAGGGGCCGGGACAGGGGGCTTGGGCACTGAAGCTTTCTTT. This encodes CASSGGAGTGGLGTEAFF.